The next 11 T cell receptor beta chains were all read from a single sample in a study of shared clonotypes between healthy human individuals. Method: immunoSEQ multiplex PCR; TCRdb's copy keeps in-frame clones and lacks some. The sample records millions of clones, roughly 95% being singletons. Sequencing was carried out using naive CD4+ T cells sorted from blood. Subset given: CD45RA+ positively selected. The receptor set was obtained from a young man in good health.

This chain joins TRBV6-1 and TRBJ1-2, with D tentatively TRBD1 (6 bases). Germline assignment: CDR1 MNHNS and CDR2 SASEGT. V was cut by 8 bases and J by 6 bases, with 7 bases left in between. This CDR3 has 10 residues. The CDR3 loop is CASGTNGYTF. CDR3 DNA: TGTGCCAGCGGGACAAATGGCTACACCTTC.

This clone is a singleton in its sample. This chain uses TRBV19 with TRBJ2-1; 11 bases map to TRBD1. The V and J ends lost 6 bases and 9 bases, in that order; junction bases with no gene match: 4. Germline V CDR1 and CDR2: LNHDA, SQIVND (reference sequence). The CDR3 is 13 residues long. CDR3 loop: CASRMGQGGEQFF. The CDR3 DNA sequence: TGTGCCAGTAGGATGGGACAGGGGGGTGAGCAGTTCTTC. The whole variable domain, remainder taken from reference TRBV19 and TRBJ2-1, is DGGITQSPKYLFRKEGQNVTLSCEQNLNHDAMYWYRQDPGQGLRLIYYSQIVNDFQKGDIAEGYSVSREKKESFPLTVTSAQKNPTAFYLCASRMGQGGEQFFGPGTRLTVL.

The chain uses TRBV6-1 and TRBJ2-7, with TRBD2 as a possible D gene (6 bases). CDR3 length equals 14 residues. The V gene's germline CDR1 is MNHNS and CDR2 SASEGT. V gave up 6 bases and J gave up 7 bases, with 19 bases separating them. The CDR3 DNA sequence: TGTGCCAGCAGGGAGGGATATGGAGGAGGGGAGCAGTACTTC. Translated, it gives CASREGYGGGEQYF.

This sequence joins TRBV2 and TRBJ2-7; 9 positions agree with TRBD2. V lost 4 bases to trimming and J lost 2 bases; unmatched junction nucleotides: 6. This CDR3 has 15 residues. CDR1 is SNHLY and CDR2 is FYNNEI in the germline V gene. The CDR3 loop is CASSGQAGGTYEQYF. The CDR3 DNA reads TGTGCCAGCAGTGGGCAAGCGGGGGGAACCTACGAGCAGTACTTC.

The rearrangement joins TRBV2 to TRBJ1-6, with 7 bases matching TRBD1. Trimming at V came to 3 bases and at J to 9 bases, leaving 8 bases not matched to a gene. The CDR3 extends over 15 amino acids. From germline, CDR1 is SNHLY and CDR2 FYNNEI. The CDR3, as DNA: TGTGCCAGCAGTGAGGGCAGGGGGGGAAGTTCACCCCTCCACTTT. Translating gives CASSEGRGGSSPLHF.

The rearrangement uses TRBV9 and TRBJ1-2; D not certain. CDR1 and CDR2 (germline): SGDLS, YYNGEE. Trimming removed 0 bases at V and 1 base at J, with 13 bases between. CDR3 length equals 16 residues. Here the CDR3 reads CASSVEAGRVNYGYTF. CDR3 bases: TGTGCCAGCAGCGTAGAGGCGGGGAGGGTTAACTATGGCTACACCTTC. The entire variable domain, with the rest obtained from reference TRBV9 and TRBJ1-2, is as follows: DSGVTQTPKHLITATGQRVTLRCSPRSGDLSVYWYQQSLDQGLQFLIQYYNGEERAKGNILERFSAQQFPDLHSELNLSSLELGDSALYFCASSVEAGRVNYGYTFGSGTRLTVV.

This clone was observed a single time. This chain joins TRBV11-2 and TRBJ1-3; 7 bases match TRBD1. The length of the CDR3 is 15 residues. Germline assignment: CDR1 SGHAT and CDR2 FQNNGV. The junction had 4 bases not matched to a gene; V was cut back by 2 bases and J by 3 bases. CDR3 coding DNA: TGTGCCAGCAGCTTATTTCAGGGGGTTGGAAACACCATATATTTT. This codes for CASSLFQGVGNTIYF.

The DNA for the CDR3 is TGTGCCAGCAGCTTGGGACAGTCCAACTCCTACGAGCAGTACTTC. Protein: CASSLGQSNSYEQYF. J is TRBJ2-7 and V is TRBV5-5; maybe TRBD1 (5 bases). The CDR3 is made up of 15 amino acids. CDR1 and CDR2 from the germline V gene are SGHKS and YYEKEE (reference sequence). V lost 0 bases and J 0 bases, leaving 10 bases between the germline ends.

This clone has ten or more counts. The J gene is TRBJ1-2, the V gene TRBV19, with a tentative D call TRBD1 (5 bases). Germline loops: CDR1 LNHDA, CDR2 SQIVND (reference sequence). Trimming took off 5 bases at V and 4 bases at J, with 8 bases between the two ends. This CDR3 contains 12 residues. The CDR3 sequence: CASSPGRYGYTF. In nucleotides, the CDR3 is TGTGCCAGTAGTCCGGGACGCTATGGCTACACCTTC. Combining the CDR3 with reference TRBV19 and TRBJ1-2 gives the whole variable domain DGGITQSPKYLFRKEGQNVTLSCEQNLNHDAMYWYRQDPGQGLRLIYYSQIVNDFQKGDIAEGYSVSREKKESFPLTVTSAQKNPTAFYLCASSPGRYGYTFGSGTRLTVV.

This chain uses TRBV7-3 with TRBJ2-3; TRBD2 aligns across 7 bases. Looked up from germline, CDR1 is SGHTA and CDR2 is FQGTGA. V dropped 6 bases and J dropped 2; count of bases not matched to a gene: 11. The CDR3 has 16 amino acids. CDR3 nucleotide sequence: TGTGCCAGCAGACCATCGGGGGGATCCTCCACAGATACGCAGTATTTT. Its protein product is CASRPSGGSSTDTQYF.

The rearrangement joins TRBV29-1 to TRBJ1-1; D unresolved. The germline gives CDR1 SQVTM, CDR2 ANQGSEA. V was cut by 1 base and J by 5 bases, with 11 bases left in between. The CDR3 is made up of 13 amino acids. The CDR3: CSVEGRVQTEAFF. The CDR3 DNA sequence: TGCAGCGTTGAAGGAAGGGTTCAAACTGAAGCTTTCTTT.